This T cell receptor (beta chain) was captured in a study of T cell responses to AZD1222 COVID-19 vaccine. Study-wide results and limits: AZD1222 recipients seropositive at baseline numbered only 6 or 7.

Measured with immunoSEQ multiplex PCR; TCRdb has only the in-frame clones, and not every one. The repertoire has 110,000 to 150,000 clones, roughly 90% of them found once; the top ten carry under 3.5%. Turning to this clone: Its matching antigen is unknown. Other DNA variants within this sample encode the same CDR3.

Sequenced material: peripheral blood, taken 28 days after the second AZD1222 dose. The clonotype originates from an adult who received the AZD1222 COVID-19 vaccine.

This CDR3 reads CATSDSYGNYGYTF. CDR3 coding DNA: TGTGCCACCAGTGATTCATACGGGAACTATGGCTACACCTTC. The chain is built from TRBV24-1 and TRBJ1-2; D remains ambiguous. Trimming removed 2 bases from V and 2 bases from J, with 8 bases in between. Germline CDR1 is KGHDR and CDR2 is SFDVKD. The CDR3 is 14 amino acids.